This T cell receptor (beta chain) was captured in a study of T cells in Graves' hyperthyroidism and ophthalmopathy. The investigators amplified TCR beta CDR3 regions from RNA transcripts. TCR CDR3 underwent first-round RT-PCR with the HTBI primer set. TCRdb independently ran MiXCR on the multiplex PCR reads; one entry per CDR3 protein. The sample contains about 260,000 distinct CDR3 sequences, about 25% of which appear only once. The V and J ends lost 0 bases and 3 bases respectively, with 15 bases between them. In germline, CDR1 is SGHRS, CDR2 YFSETQ. The CDR3 consists of 16 residues. At least ten counts were recorded for this clonotype.

The chain recombines TRBV5-1 with TRBJ1-2; a possible D gene is TRBD1 (5 bases). Sequencing input: blood. The source of this sequence is a man between 40 and 49 years old with Graves' hyperthyroidism that later progressed to Graves' ophthalmopathy. The CDR3 nucleotides are TGCGCCAGCAGCTTGGACAGGACCACCTCCTACTATGGCTACACCTTC. It yields the protein CASSLDRTTSYYGYTF.